These 18 T cell receptor beta chains were sequenced from one sample in a study of Ad26.COV2.S vaccination and SARS-CoV-2 variants. Some clones are missing from TCRdb's copy, which holds only in-frame ones; the method was immunoSEQ multiplex PCR. The sample records about 390,000 clones, around 92% being singletons. Treatment described: some 19 received Ad26.COV2.S at low or high dose, single or two shots; roughly 5 received placebo; per-sample allocation not given. After the first vaccine or placebo injection, samples were drawn on day 63. Specimen: peripheral blood, collected in a trial of Ad26.COV2.S vaccine versus placebo. The source is a person between 18 and 65 years old who received the Ad26.COV2.S COVID-19 vaccine or a placebo.

The J gene is TRBJ2-2, the V gene TRBV3-1 (or the pseudogene TRBV3-2); 8 positions agree with TRBD1. CDR1 is LGHDT and CDR2 is YNNKEL in the germline V gene (reference sequence). The ends lost 0 bases at V and 5 bases at J; junction bases unmatched: 8. The CDR3 contains 17 residues. The CDR3 DNA sequence: TGTGCCAGCAGCCAAGATCTATGGACAGGGCAAACCGGGGAGCTGTTTTTT. Translation gives CASSQDLWTGQTGELFF.

The genes are TRBV15 and TRBJ2-3, with 7 bases identical to TRBD1. Germline CDR1 LNHNV, CDR2 YYDKDF (reference sequence). Trimming cost V 0 bases and J 3 bases; bases outside gene matches: 3. The CDR3 contains 15 residues. The CDR3 loop is CATSREGGWTDTQYF. CDR3 bases: TGTGCCACCAGCAGAGAAGGGGGCTGGACAGATACGCAGTATTTT.

The chain joins TRBV7-2 to TRBJ2-2; TRBD1 agrees at 7 bases. The germline V gene encodes CDR1 SGHTA and CDR2 FQGNSA. The trim removed 10 bases at V and 4 bases at J, leaving 15 bases unmatched. The CDR3 loop spans 16 amino acids. The CDR3 DNA reads TGTGCCACCACGGGCTCACCGGGACAGCCCACCGGGGAGCTGTTTTTT. It translates to CATTGSPGQPTGELFF. Together with reference TRBV7-2 and TRBJ2-2, the CDR3 gives the full variable domain: GAGVSQSPSNKVTEKGKDVELRCDPISGHTALYWYRQSLGQGLEFLIYFQGNSAPDKSGLPSDRFSAERTGGSVSTLTIQRTQQEDSAVYLCATTGSPGQPTGELFFGEGSRLTVL.

The V gene is TRBV5-1, the J gene TRBJ1-3; perhaps TRBD1 as D (6 bases). The CDR3 has 15 residues. Per germline, CDR1 SGHRS and CDR2 YFSETQ. V was clipped by 1 base and J by 4 bases, with 12 bases between them. CDR3 DNA sequence: TGCGCCAGCAGCTTGTTGTGGGGGCTAGGAAACACCATATATTTT. It yields the protein CASSLLWGLGNTIYF.

The rearrangement joins TRBV7-9 to TRBJ2-1; possibly TRBD1 or TRBD2 for D (6 bases each). The V and J ends lost 6 bases and 10 bases respectively, with 10 bases between them. Per the germline V gene, CDR1 is SEHNR and CDR2 is FQNEAQ (reference sequence). This CDR3 is 11 amino acids long. This CDR3 is CASRQGGEQFF. The CDR3 DNA is TGTGCCAGCAGACAAGGGGGGGAGCAGTTCTTC.

CDR3 loop: CASSLRDGPYEQYF. The CDR3 nucleotides read TGCGCCAGCAGCCTACGTGACGGTCCCTACGAGCAGTACTTC. This sequence joins TRBV4-3 and TRBJ2-7; D not certain. CDR3 length equals 14 residues. Trimming removed 4 bases at V and 2 bases at J, with 12 bases between. Germline CDR1 is LGHNA and CDR2 is YSLEER.

This clone has only one observation. The V and J genes are TRBV28 and TRBJ1-5; D gene unclear. V was cut by 4 bases and J by 1 base, with 8 bases left in between. Per germline, CDR1 MDHEN and CDR2 SYDVKM. This CDR3 contains 14 residues. In nucleotides, the CDR3 is TGTGCCAGCAGTTATACTTTGAGCAATCAGCCCCAGCATTTT. This gives the protein CASSYTLSNQPQHF.

The chain is built from TRBV28 and TRBJ1-1; D remains unclear. The ends were cut back, 11 bases at V and 5 bases at J, with 12 bases in the middle. This CDR3 is 11 amino acids long. Germline V gene lookup returns CDR1 MDHEN and CDR2 SYDVKM. Here the CDR3 reads CAASGSTEAFF. Here the CDR3 DNA reads TGTGCCGCCTCGGGCTCGACTGAAGCTTTCTTT. Complete variable domain (other parts from reference TRBV28 and TRBJ1-1): DVKVTQSSRYLVKRTGEKVFLECVQDMDHENMFWYRQDPGLGLRLIYFSYDVKMKEKGDIPEGYSVSREKKERFSLILESASTNQTSMYLCAASGSTEAFFGQGTRLTVV.

The V and J genes are TRBV7-6 and TRBJ2-5; 9 nucleotides align to TRBD1. Germline V gives CDR1 SGHVS, CDR2 FNYEAQ. V shed 3 bases, J shed 4 bases, and the junction held 9 bases outside the gene matches. The CDR3 covers 16 residues. The CDR3 protein is CASSFARLGQGETQYF. CDR3 in DNA: TGTGCCAGCAGCTTCGCGCGACTGGGACAGGGAGAGACCCAGTACTTC.

J is TRBJ1-2 and V is TRBV4-1, with TRBD1 as a possible D gene (5 bases). The V gene lost 2 bases and the J gene lost 2 bases, with 12 bases spanning the gap. CDR1 MGHRA and CDR2 YSYEKL come from the germline V gene. This CDR3 is 15 amino acids long. The CDR3 here is CASSQYDPGNYGYTF. The DNA for the CDR3 is TGCGCCAGCAGCCAATACGACCCAGGGAACTATGGCTACACCTTC.

V is TRBV27 and J is TRBJ1-1, with D maybe TRBD1 (5 bases). CDR3 length: 14 residues. Germline CDR1 is MNHEY and CDR2 is SMNVEV (reference sequence). V lost 4 bases to trimming and J lost 3 bases, with 12 bases between them. The CDR3 DNA follows: TGTGCCAGCAGTTGGTCCCGGGGGTACACTGAAGCTTTCTTT. It translates to CASSWSRGYTEAFF.

This chain links TRBV6-6 with TRBJ2-1, with D perhaps assigned TRBD1 or TRBD2 (5 bases each). There are 14 residues in the CDR3. The V gene lost 0 bases and the J gene lost 7 bases, with 10 bases spanning the gap. CDR1 and CDR2 (germline): MNHNY, SVGAGI (reference sequence). The CDR3 loop reads CASSYSERGNEQFF. DNA of the CDR3: TGTGCCAGCAGTTACTCGGAGAGGGGTAATGAGCAGTTCTTC.

This clone was seen once. This chain joins TRBV19 and TRBJ2-1; D not resolved. V was cut by 8 bases and J by 4 bases, with 9 bases left in between. CDR1 and CDR2 from the germline V gene are LNHDA and SQIVND (reference sequence). The CDR3 totals 12 residues. The DNA of the CDR3 is TGTGCCAGTTCTGACGGTTACAATGAGCAGTTCTTC. Its translation: CASSDGYNEQFF.

V gene TRBV18 combines with J gene TRBJ1-2; 7 positions agree with TRBD1. This CDR3 has 17 residues. Germline-derived CDR1 and CDR2 are KGHSH and LQKENI. The ends lost 4 bases at V and 3 bases at J; junction bases unmatched: 14. The CDR3 DNA reads as TGTGCCAGCTCACAGACAGGGTCTAAGGACCCCGACTATGGCTACACCTTC. This codes for CASSQTGSKDPDYGYTF. Full variable domain (rest looked up from reference TRBV18 and TRBJ1-2): NAGVMQNPRHLVRRRGQEARLRCSPMKGHSHVYWYRQLPEEGLKFMVYLQKENIIDESGMPKERFSAEFPKEGPSILRIQQVVRGDSAAYFCASSQTGSKDPDYGYTFGSGTRLTVV.

V usage is TRBV5-6 and J usage is TRBJ1-4; the D is unclear. Germline lookup yields CDR1 SGHDT and CDR2 YYEEEE. This CDR3 region has 14 residues. V dropped 2 bases and J dropped 7 bases, with 12 bases sitting between them. The CDR3 sequence: CASSFGHDPEKLFF. As DNA, the CDR3 is TGTGCCAGCAGCTTCGGGCATGATCCTGAAAAACTGTTTTTT.

V and J are TRBV19 and TRBJ2-2; 7 bases agree with TRBD1. The germline V gene has CDR1 LNHDA and CDR2 SQIVND (reference sequence). The CDR3 contains 15 residues. With 0 bases clipped from V and 4 bases from J, the junction kept 2 bases outside the gene matches. For the CDR3, the DNA is TGTGCCAGTAGTATAGAGACAGGGATCACCGGGGAGCTGTTTTTT. Its translation is CASSIETGITGELFF.

This chain uses TRBV7-2 with TRBJ2-3, with D tentatively TRBD2 (6 bases). The CDR3 sequence is 15 residues long. Per the germline V gene, CDR1 is SGHTA and CDR2 is FQGNSA. Trimming left V 1 base short and J 5 bases short, with 13 bases between. The CDR3 bases are TGTGCCAGCAGCTTAGGACTAGGGAACAGAGATACGCAGTATTTT. Translation gives CASSLGLGNRDTQYF. Combining the CDR3 with reference TRBV7-2 and TRBJ2-3 gives the whole variable domain GAGVSQSPSNKVTEKGKDVELRCDPISGHTALYWYRQSLGQGLEFLIYFQGNSAPDKSGLPSDRFSAERTGGSVSTLTIQRTQQEDSAVYLCASSLGLGNRDTQYFGPGTRLTVL.

This clone was seen more than once but under ten times. The chain has TRBV12-3 or TRBV12-4 and TRBJ1-3; D gene ambiguous. Trimming removed 2 bases from V and 4 bases from J, with 6 bases in between. The CDR3 is 13 residues long. The CDR3 loop reads CASSLKGGNTIYF. In nucleotides, the CDR3 is TGTGCCAGCAGTTTAAAAGGGGGAAACACCATATATTTT.